This TCR beta chain was sequenced during a study of follicular helper T cells after annual influenza vaccination. Trimming removed 6 bases at V and 7 bases at J, with 13 bases between. The germline gives CDR1 MDHEN, CDR2 SYDVKM. This CDR3 contains 12 residues. Time point noted: 2014-2015 season, 7 days after vaccination. Between about 35 and 110 mL of blood was drawn per time point. Cells are cTfh (non-naive CD4+CXCR5+PD-1+), split by ICOS and CD38 into double-positive or double-negative. Generated by immunoSEQ multiplex PCR, the TCRdb table keeps only in-frame clones and is missing some. The table has over a thousand clones, more than 65% seen once.

This TCR was recovered from an adult who received the influenza vaccine. This specimen consisted of CXCR5+ CD38+ circulating T follicular helper cells from blood, obtained 7 days after influenza vaccination. Noted subset: circulating Tfh, non-naive CD4+CXCR5+PD-1+ (ICOS+CD38+ or ICOS-CD38-). V gene TRBV28 combines with J gene TRBJ2-7, with a possible D match to TRBD1 (6 bases). The CDR3 DNA reads TGTGCCAGCAGCCAACAGGGCTGGGAGCAGTACTTC. It encodes CASSQQGWEQYF.